The text below deals with one T cell receptor (beta chain). This CDR3 contains 15 residues. Germline loops: CDR1 SGHTA, CDR2 FQGNSA. V trimming: 1 base; J trimming: 10 bases; junction bases outside the gene matches: 10. The data originate from a study of blood T cell repertoires in COVID-19. Assay used: immunoSEQ multiplex PCR; TCRdb lists only in-frame clones, some missing. The repertoire holds about 190,000 clones, approximately 73% seen once, with 17% in the top ten. Sequencing was done on a sample of PBMCs or T cells enriched from blood (not recorded which). This rearrangement joins TRBV7-2 to TRBJ2-1; 7 bases are a match to TRBD1. The TCR originated in a woman aged 45-65 years with acute COVID-19. The chain's CDR3 is CASSLDGTVADEQFF. The CDR3 bases are TGTGCCAGCAGCTTAGATGGGACAGTTGCCGACGAGCAGTTCTTC.